The clone carrying this T cell receptor (beta chain) was recorded once. The record originates from a study of blood T cell repertoires in COVID-19. At the level of the study: Material from acute and convalescent COVID-19 was sourced from the United States, Italy and Spain. T cells, B-cell-depleted T cells, or PBMCs supplied cDNA or gDNA.

CDR3 size: 16 residues. CDR1 and CDR2 (germline): SGHRS, YFSETQ. The ends were cut back, 0 bases at V and 2 bases at J, with 13 bases in the middle. In the authors' workflow: Reference gene primer amplification in the assay estimated nucleated cell counts. The protocol was immunoSEQ multiplex PCR, while the TCRdb copy is restricted to in-frame clones and leaves out a portion. The V and J calls and clone size were taken over from that table, and D and trimming were inferred from the DNA. The repertoire holds fewer than 400,000 clones, with more than 70% as singletons. The chain links TRBV5-1 to TRBJ2-3; tentatively, D is TRBD2 (6 bases). This TCR was sampled from a man between 25 and 39 years old with active or convalescent COVID-19. The sample comprised peripheral blood. The DNA of the CDR3 is TGCGCCAGCAGCTTGGCCCTAGCGTCGGACACAGATACGCAGTATTTT. This translates into CASSLALASDTDTQYF.